This T cell receptor beta chain was observed in a study of blood T cell repertoires in COVID-19. This table comes from immunoSEQ multiplex PCR, and its TCRdb copy is limited to in-frame clones, with some not included. The table records about 18,000 clones, approximately 85% of them present only once. Germline lookup yields CDR1 SGDLS and CDR2 YYNGEE. CDR3 length: 15 amino acids. V lost 7 bases to trimming and J lost 0 bases, with 14 bases between them. The chain couples TRBV9 to TRBJ1-3; D unclear. The clonotype originates from a middle-aged man with active or convalescent COVID-19. Specimen: peripheral blood. The CDR3 nucleotides read TGTGCCAGCCCGAGACTCGACCGCTCTGGAAACACCATATATTTT. This encodes CASPRLDRSGNTIYF. Complete variable domain (other parts from reference TRBV9 and TRBJ1-3): DSGVTQTPKHLITATGQRVTLRCSPRSGDLSVYWYQQSLDQGLQFLIQYYNGEERAKGNILERFSAQQFPDLHSELNLSSLELGDSALYFCASPRLDRSGNTIYFGEGSWLTVV.